These 30 T cell receptor beta chains came from one sample sequenced in a study of Graves' ophthalmopathy and Graves' hyperthyroidism. Investigators amplified TCR beta CDR3 regions from RNA transcripts. The authors performed first-round RT-PCR with HTBI primers and then a second-round multiplex PCR. TCRdb called the multiplex PCR reads again in MiXCR, with one record for every CDR3 protein. The sample lists 350,000 to 400,000 distinct CDR3 sequences, around 18% seen once, with around 1.6% in the top ten. Sample: peripheral blood. These TCRs come from a woman younger than 35 with Graves' ophthalmopathy.

This clonotype was detected ten times or more. The DNA of the CDR3 is TGTGCCAGCAGCACTGACGGGACGGCTGGAAACACCATATATTTT. This translates into CASSTDGTAGNTIYF. The chain carries TRBV6-5 and TRBJ1-3, with D perhaps matching TRBD1 (5 bases). The V end lost 6 bases, the J end lost 2 bases, and 14 bases lay between the germline ends. This CDR3 comprises 15 residues. Germline loops: CDR1 MNHEY, CDR2 SVGAGI.

This clonotype was detected ten times or more. This chain joins TRBV6-4 and TRBJ2-7, with 9 bases identical to TRBD1. Germline V lookup: CDR1 MRHNA, CDR2 SNTAGT. The CDR3 length is 17 residues. Unmatched junction bases numbered 16, after V lost 8 bases and J lost 2 bases. CDR3 coding DNA: TGTGCCAGCCGCATTCGACAGGGGGTGTCCCCCACCTACGAGCAGTACTTC. Protein sequence: CASRIRQGVSPTYEQYF.

This clonotype was counted many times. J is TRBJ1-5 and V is TRBV4-3, with D uncertain. The V end was cut by 2 bases, the J end by 2 bases, with 7 bases between. Germline values: CDR1 LGHNA, CDR2 YSLEER. The CDR3 is 14 residues long. CDR3 nucleotide sequence: TGCGCCAGCAGCCAATCGTTCGGCAATCAGCCCCAGCATTTT. Translation: CASSQSFGNQPQHF.

This clonotype was counted at least ten times. V gene TRBV29-1 combines with J gene TRBJ2-5; a weak D match, TRBD2 (6 bases). V lost 0 bases, J lost 5 bases, and 16 bases lay in between. CDR1 and CDR2 (germline): SQVTM, ANQGSEA. The CDR3 totals 15 residues. The CDR3 coding sequence is TGCAGCGTTGAAGATCTGGGGGGAACAAGGGAGACCCAGTACTTC. Translating gives CSVEDLGGTRETQYF.

In its sample, this clonotype was seen many times. This chain joins TRBV12-3 or TRBV12-4 and TRBJ2-5; TRBD1 is a possible D gene (7 bases). The CDR3 has 14 amino acids. Trimming took 3 bases from V and 2 from J, leaving 10 bases between them. The CDR3 DNA follows: TGTGCCAGCAGTTTTCCAGGGGGGCAAGAGACCCAGTACTTC. This encodes CASSFPGGQETQYF.

There are many counts of this clonotype. Since a much larger clone is just one base distant, this may be a read error. V usage is TRBV7-2 and J usage is TRBJ1-1; the D gene is possibly TRBD1 (5 bases). The CDR3 consists of 17 residues. CDR1 is SGHTA, CDR2 FQGNSA, per germline. Trimming stripped 2 bases from V and 2 bases from J, with 18 bases between. CDR3 sequence reads: CASSLPRVFTGNTEAFF. As DNA, the CDR3 is TGTGCCAGCAGCTTACCGCGGGTGTTCACAGGTAACACTGAAGCTTTCTTT.

This clonotype was counted many times. The chain links TRBV7-3 to TRBJ2-7; the D is unclear. This CDR3 region has 15 residues. Per germline, CDR1 SGHTA and CDR2 FQGTGA. V shed 0 bases and J shed 1 base, with 10 bases lying between them. The CDR3 nucleotides are TGTGCCAGCAGCTTAACGTTCGGAGTATCCTACGAGCAGTACTTC. It translates to CASSLTFGVSYEQYF.

This clonotype was picked up many times. The rearrangement uses TRBV6-2 or TRBV6-3 and TRBJ2-7; D ambiguous. V was clipped by 7 bases and J by 2 bases, with 15 bases between them. CDR3 length equals 14 residues. CDR1 MNHEY and CDR2 SVGEGT come from the germline V gene. The CDR3 loop reads CASTLDKPTYEQYF. The CDR3 bases are TGTGCCAGCACCCTTGACAAACCAACCTACGAGCAGTACTTC.

This clonotype came up once. The chain combines TRBV28 with TRBJ2-5; D not resolved. Germline values: CDR1 MDHEN, CDR2 SYDVKM. V lost 4 bases and J 2 bases, leaving 11 bases between the germline ends. The CDR3 covers 14 residues. This chain's CDR3 is CASSWRAGQETQYF. In DNA, the CDR3 is TGTGCCAGCAGTTGGCGAGCAGGTCAAGAGACCCAGTACTTC.

CDR3 sequence reads: CASRTGGTGLSEQYF. Written as DNA, the CDR3 is TGTGCCAGCCGAACGGGGGGGACGGGACTCTCCGAGCAGTACTTC. The V call is TRBV28, the J call TRBJ2-7, with TRBD2 matching 8 bases. The CDR3 sequence is 15 residues long. V dropped 8 bases and J dropped 6; count of bases not matched to a gene: 15. Germline CDR1 and CDR2: MDHEN and SYDVKM.

Remarks on this clonotype: This may stem from a read error, because a much larger clone lies one nucleotide away. The CDR3 sequence: CASSKKSLDDEAFF. The CDR3 bases are TGTGCCAGCAGCAAGAAGTCCTTAGACGATGAAGCTTTCTTT. The rearrangement joins TRBV7-9 to TRBJ1-1; D remains unclear. Germline CDR1 reads SEHNR; CDR2 reads FQNEAQ (reference sequence). Trimming removed 5 bases at V and 7 bases at J, with 17 bases between. This CDR3 has 14 residues.

This clonotype was counted many times. The CDR3 bases are TGTGCCAGCAGACGGGGAGAGGGGTACGCTTTCTTT. This gives the protein CASRRGEGYAFF. This sequence joins TRBV6-5 and TRBJ1-1; D is perhaps TRBD1 (5 bases). CDR1 is MNHEY and CDR2 is SVGAGI in the germline V gene. The CDR3 contains 12 residues. The germline V and J ends were trimmed by 6 bases and 11 bases, with 16 bases remaining between them.

V is TRBV27 and J is TRBJ2-5; TRBD2 matches 14 bases. The J segment lost 5 bases and the V segment lost 5 bases, leaving 10 bases of the junction unmatched. Germline loops: CDR1 MNHEY, CDR2 SMNVEV (reference sequence). The CDR3 runs to 17 residues. CDR3 sequence: CASSTQGLAGEWETQYF. The CDR3 nucleotides read TGTGCCAGCAGTACACAGGGACTAGCGGGAGAATGGGAGACCCAGTACTTC.

V usage is TRBV6-1 and J usage is TRBJ1-1; D remains unclear. Germline CDR1 MNHNS, CDR2 SASEGT. Deletions cut 3 bases from V and 3 bases from J, with 20 bases between. The CDR3 consists of 17 residues. The CDR3 sequence is CASSERATGGEDTEAFF. CDR3 in DNA: TGTGCCAGCAGTGAGAGAGCCACGGGAGGAGAGGACACTGAAGCTTTCTTT.

The sample holds a few counts of this clonotype. The rearrangement joins TRBV6-5 to TRBJ2-7; D is undetermined. V was cut by 2 bases and J by 7 bases, with 12 bases left in between. Germline CDR1 and CDR2: MNHEY and SVGAGI. CDR3 size: 13 residues. The CDR3 spells CASSYGVFGEQYF. The CDR3 bases are TGTGCCAGCAGTTACGGGGTCTTCGGGGAGCAGTACTTC.

This clonotype was seen many times. The rearrangement uses TRBV4-2 and TRBJ1-1; no clear D. Germline CDR1 and CDR2: LGHNA and YNFKEQ. The CDR3 contains 14 residues. The ends were cut back, 0 bases at V and 4 bases at J, with 9 bases in the middle. The CDR3 DNA is TGTGCCAGCAGCCAAGAGAGACGGCCCACTGAAGCTTTCTTT. Its translation: CASSQERRPTEAFF.

Many counts were recorded for this clonotype. The V and J genes are TRBV12-3 or TRBV12-4 and TRBJ2-1; D gene uncertain. CDR3 length equals 13 residues. V lost 8 bases and J lost 1, with 9 bases in between. CDR3 loop: CASERNSYNEQFF. In nucleotides, the CDR3 is TGTGCCAGCGAAAGGAATTCCTACAATGAGCAGTTCTTC.

This clonotype was seen many times. The V gene is TRBV12-3 or TRBV12-4, the J gene TRBJ1-5, with TRBD1 matching 9 bases. This CDR3 region has 16 residues. J gave up 1 base and V 2 bases, and 3 bases lay outside the gene matches. The CDR3 nucleotides are TGTGCCAGCAGTTTAAAGGGACAGGGCAGCAATCAGCCCCAGCATTTT. Protein product: CASSLKGQGSNQPQHF.

In this sample, this clonotype turned up many times. The chain uses TRBV11-2 and TRBJ2-5; D call uncertain. The CDR3 covers 12 residues. Trimming took off 5 bases at V and 5 bases at J, with 9 bases between the two ends. Germline lookup yields CDR1 SGHAT and CDR2 FQNNGV. The CDR3 here is CASSIDGETQYF. The CDR3 DNA reads TGTGCCAGCAGCATCGACGGGGAGACCCAGTACTTC.

This chain links TRBV9 with TRBJ2-7, with D maybe TRBD1 (5 bases). Per germline, CDR1 SGDLS and CDR2 YYNGEE. This CDR3 region has 14 residues. V dropped 0 bases and J dropped 2 bases, with 9 bases sitting between them. The DNA of the CDR3 is TGTGCCAGCAGCGTAGCGGACAAGCCCTACGAGCAGTACTTC. Amino acids: CASSVADKPYEQYF.

Ten or more counts support this clonotype. The gene calls are TRBV29-1 and TRBJ2-4; D perhaps matches TRBD1 (6 bases). Trimming took 6 bases from V and 0 from J, leaving 21 bases between them. This CDR3 is 17 amino acids long. Germline V gene data show CDR1 as SQVTM and CDR2 as ANQGSEA. The CDR3 DNA reads TGCAGCGTCTTATCTTGGACAGCGCTACTAGCCAAAAACATTCAGTACTTC. This sequence encodes CSVLSWTALLAKNIQYF.

This clonotype occurred many times. V and J are TRBV7-2 and TRBJ1-2; perhaps TRBD1 as D (5 bases). CDR1 SGHTA and CDR2 FQGNSA come from the germline V gene. This CDR3 region has 14 residues. Trimming took off 10 bases at V and 3 bases at J, with 18 bases between the two ends. The CDR3 loop is CATTVGAFDYGYTF. CDR3 DNA: TGTGCCACCACCGTAGGGGCGTTCGACTATGGCTACACCTTC.

This clonotype showed up many times. CDR3 protein: CASSSGRINQPQHF. The CDR3 coding sequence is TGTGCCAGCAGTTCGGGACGGATAAATCAGCCCCAGCATTTT. The chain joins TRBV2 to TRBJ1-5, with D possibly matching TRBD1 (5 bases). Trimming shortened V by 5 bases and J by 4 bases, and 12 bases separated the two germline ends. Germline V gene lookup returns CDR1 SNHLY and CDR2 FYNNEI. The CDR3 has 14 amino acids.

The table lists this clonotype with many counts. The CDR3 loop reads CASSLTPGQGAYEQYF. The CDR3 bases are TGTGCCAGCAGCCTAACCCCGGGACAGGGGGCCTACGAGCAGTACTTC. The V and J genes are TRBV12-3 or TRBV12-4 and TRBJ2-7; TRBD1 matches 11 bases. With V trimmed by 6 bases and J by 2 bases, 9 bases remained unmatched. The CDR3 sequence is 16 residues long.

This clonotype was counted between two and nine times. The chain links TRBV6-5 to TRBJ1-3; D not resolved. CDR3 length equals 17 residues. Trimming pared 3 bases from V and 0 bases from J, leaving 15 bases between. In germline, CDR1 is MNHEY, CDR2 SVGAGI. DNA for the CDR3: TGTGCCAGCAGTTATCGCCCGTTCGGGGTCTCTGGAAACACCATATATTTT. Amino acid sequence: CASSYRPFGVSGNTIYF.

This clonotype occurred a few times. V usage is TRBV28 and J usage is TRBJ2-7; D is ambiguous. The V and J ends lost 2 bases and 4 bases respectively, with 12 bases between them. This CDR3 region has 14 residues. CDR1 MDHEN and CDR2 SYDVKM come from the germline V gene. The CDR3 DNA reads TGTGCCAGCAGTTTAATCGCTCTGAGGTACGAGCAGTACTTC. Translation gives CASSLIALRYEQYF.

This clonotype was recorded many times. The chain joins TRBV30 to TRBJ1-1, with D perhaps matching TRBD1 (5 bases). The germline gives CDR1 GTSNPN, CDR2 SVGIG (reference sequence). The germline V and J ends were trimmed by 5 bases and 4 bases, with 5 bases remaining between them. There are 10 residues in the CDR3. The CDR3 is CAWGGTEAFF. For the CDR3, the DNA is TGTGCCTGGGGGGGCACTGAAGCTTTCTTT.

This clonotype was counted many times. The chain links TRBV10-3 to TRBJ2-7; 11 positions agree with TRBD1. Germline CDR1 and CDR2: ENHRY and SYGVKD. Losses at the gene ends were 7 bases for V and 4 bases for J; bases not matched to a gene: 3. This CDR3 contains 13 residues. The CDR3 DNA sequence: TGTGCCATCAAGGGACAGGGGGGTTACGAGCAGTACTTC. It yields the protein CAIKGQGGYEQYF.

The table lists this clonotype with a few counts. CDR3: CATRLGGTNTEAFF. The CDR3 region has the DNA TGTGCCACCCGGTTGGGGGGGACAAACACTGAAGCTTTCTTT. V gene TRBV6-2 or TRBV6-3 combines with J gene TRBJ1-1; perhaps TRBD1 as D (6 bases). Trimming shortened V by 10 bases and J by 2 bases, and 17 bases separated the two germline ends. The CDR3 has 14 amino acids. Looked up from germline, CDR1 is MNHEY and CDR2 is SVGEGT.

The sample holds many counts of this clonotype. The chain has TRBV6-2 or TRBV6-3 and TRBJ1-1; tentatively, D is TRBD1 (5 bases). This CDR3 comprises 14 residues. Trimming pared 5 bases from V and 0 bases from J, leaving 10 bases between. Germline V gives CDR1 MNHEY, CDR2 SVGEGT. The CDR3 DNA follows: TGTGCCAGCAGTAACGGGGCAGTGAACACTGAAGCTTTCTTT. Its translation is CASSNGAVNTEAFF.